The 26 T cell receptor beta chains below were found in one sample sequenced in a study of human T cells and chemical hapten exposure. TCRdb re-called the RACE reads through MiXCR, storing one row per CDR3 protein. The table lists approximately 340,000 distinct CDR3 sequences, about 7% of them singletons, with less than 10% in the top ten. Time point in this sample: patch test 1, 2 weeks after DPC sensitization. Treatment defined: therapeutic diphenylcyclopropenone sensitization with weekly scalp DPC. The sample here was whole blood, taken in connection with sensitization to the hapten diphenylcyclopropenone (DPC). Receptor source: a woman between 18 and 29 years old with alopecia areata. Some clones in this sample may be carry-over from other donors' samples.

This chain joins TRBV7-2 and TRBJ2-7; unclear D gene. The CDR3 is 15 amino acids. V lost 1 base and J 0 bases, leaving 10 bases between the germline ends. CDR1 and CDR2 (germline): SGHTA, FQGNSA. The CDR3: CASSLGAGFSYEQYF. The CDR3 DNA reads TGTGCCAGCAGCTTAGGGGCAGGATTCTCCTACGAGCAGTACTTC.

This clonotype was seen many times. The chain has TRBV2 and TRBJ2-3, with D perhaps matching TRBD1 (5 bases). Trimming shortened V by 5 bases and J by 5 bases, and 14 bases separated the two germline ends. There are 14 residues in the CDR3. Germline V gene lookup returns CDR1 SNHLY and CDR2 FYNNEI. CDR3 in DNA: TGTGCCAGCAGTCAACGGCCCCAGGGAGATACGCAGTATTTT. Protein product: CASSQRPQGDTQYF. The variable domain in full, with the rest retrieved from reference TRBV2 and TRBJ2-3, is EPEVTQTPSHQVTQMGQEVILRCVPISNHLYFYWYRQILGQKVEFLVSFYNNEISEKSEIFDDQFSVERPDGSNFTLKIRSTKLEDSAMYFCASSQRPQGDTQYFGPGTRLTVL.

The rearrangement joins TRBV20-1 to TRBJ1-2; 8 bases match TRBD1. V shed 8 bases, J shed 2 bases, and the junction held 10 bases outside the gene matches. CDR1 DFQATT and CDR2 SNEGSKA come from the germline V gene (reference sequence). The CDR3 has 14 residues. CDR3 sequence: CSTPQGDENYGYTF. Written as DNA, the CDR3 is TGCAGTACACCACAGGGGGATGAAAACTATGGCTACACCTTC.

This clonotype was counted between two and nine times. The chain is built from TRBV12-3 or TRBV12-4 and TRBJ2-1, with 14 nucleotides matching TRBD2. Germline trimming cut 2 bases from V and 1 base from J; bases unmatched to any gene: 7. This CDR3 is 19 amino acids long. The CDR3 protein is CASSLRLAGGPGSYNEQFF. CDR3 in DNA: TGTGCCAGCAGTTTACGACTAGCGGGGGGGCCTGGGTCCTACAATGAGCAGTTCTTC.

This chain links TRBV4-3 with TRBJ2-3; TRBD2 aligns across 13 bases. CDR1 and CDR2 from the germline V gene are LGHNA and YSLEER. The ends lost 1 base at V and 5 bases at J; junction bases unmatched: 9. The CDR3 extends over 18 amino acids. The chain's CDR3 is CASSQGGTSGVVGDTQYF. The CDR3, as DNA: TGCGCCAGCAGCCAAGGAGGGACTAGCGGGGTTGTAGGAGATACGCAGTATTTT.

This clonotype was recorded a few times. The chain carries TRBV5-4 and TRBJ1-1; D ambiguous. Germline assignment: CDR1 SGHNT and CDR2 YYREEE (reference sequence). The CDR3 sequence is 15 residues long. V was cut by 4 bases and J by 3 bases, with 16 bases left in between. The CDR3 here is CASSLTLRSDTEAFF. CDR3 DNA sequence: TGTGCCAGCAGCCTCACCTTACGATCGGACACTGAAGCTTTCTTT. Based on the CDR3 plus reference TRBV5-4 and TRBJ1-1, the full variable domain is ETGVTQSPTHLIKTRGQQVTLRCSSQSGHNTVSWYQQALGQGPQFIFQYYREEENGRGNFPPRFSGLQFPNYSSELNVNALELDDSALYLCASSLTLRSDTEAFFGQGTRLTVV.

This clonotype was observed a few times. The V and J genes are TRBV6-5 and TRBJ1-1; D is uncertain. V lost 5 bases and J 4 bases, leaving 14 bases between the germline ends. Germline CDR1 and CDR2: MNHEY and SVGAGI. The CDR3 has 14 residues. The CDR3 here is CASSLPGGSTEAFF. CDR3 in DNA: TGTGCCAGCAGTCTACCTGGAGGGAGCACTGAAGCTTTCTTT.

This clonotype has a handful of counts. V gene TRBV4-3 combines with J gene TRBJ2-3; D gene uncertain. Germline V CDR1 and CDR2: LGHNA, YSLEER. The CDR3 sequence is 13 residues long. V lost 1 base and J lost 4, with 6 bases in between. For the CDR3, the DNA is TGCGCCAGCAGCCAAGGGACCTCAGATACGCAGTATTTT. It yields the protein CASSQGTSDTQYF.

The chain has TRBV5-1 and TRBJ1-2; D unclear. The germline V gene has CDR1 SGHRS and CDR2 YFSETQ. Trimming shortened V by 0 bases and J by 6 bases, and 18 bases separated the two germline ends. The CDR3 is 16 residues long. The CDR3 is CASSLGLPPGLDGYTF. The DNA of the CDR3 is TGCGCCAGCAGCTTGGGACTCCCCCCGGGCCTGGATGGCTACACCTTC.

At least ten counts were recorded for this clonotype. J is TRBJ2-3 and V is TRBV29-1; D is undetermined. This CDR3 contains 15 residues. Trimming removed 0 bases at V and 0 bases at J, with 10 bases between. Germline values: CDR1 SQVTM, CDR2 ANQGSEA. DNA for the CDR3: TGCAGCGTTGAAGACCCCCAGGACAGCACAGATACGCAGTATTTT. Translating gives CSVEDPQDSTDTQYF.

This clonotype was recorded at least ten times. The chain couples TRBV9 to TRBJ1-1; 7 bases fit TRBD1. Looked up from germline, CDR1 is SGDLS and CDR2 is YYNGEE. Unmatched junction bases numbered 6, after V lost 4 bases and J lost 3 bases. This CDR3 spans 14 amino acids. Here the CDR3 DNA reads TGTGCCAGCAGCCCTAATGACAGGGACACTGAAGCTTTCTTT. This sequence encodes CASSPNDRDTEAFF.

This clonotype was recorded at least ten times. The chain employs TRBV18 and TRBJ1-5; D gene ambiguous. This CDR3 is built from 15 residues. Germline assignment: CDR1 KGHSH and CDR2 LQKENI. The V end was cut by 2 bases, the J end by 5 bases, with 13 bases between. CDR3: CASSPGRVQDQPQHF. The CDR3 DNA follows: TGTGCCAGCTCACCAGGGAGGGTGCAAGATCAGCCCCAGCATTTT.

There are many counts of this clonotype. The chain recombines TRBV6-2 or TRBV6-3 with TRBJ1-1; D unresolved. Germline CDR1 and CDR2: MNHEY and SVGEGT. The CDR3 has 11 residues. The V end was cut by 5 bases, the J end by 8 bases, with 9 bases between. CDR3 residues: CASSKLLEAFF. The CDR3 DNA sequence: TGTGCCAGCAGTAAACTTTTAGAAGCTTTCTTT.

This clonotype has just a few counts. The chain carries TRBV4-3 and TRBJ2-5, with a weak D call TRBD2 (5 bases). The CDR3 has 16 residues. The V end was cut by 4 bases, the J end by 0 bases, with 15 bases between. CDR1 is LGHNA and CDR2 is YSLEER in the germline V gene. In DNA form, the CDR3 reads TGCGCCAGCAGCCCGCGGTGGCTAGCAGACCAAGAGACCCAGTACTTC. Translated, it gives CASSPRWLADQETQYF.

In this sample, this clonotype turned up many times. J is TRBJ2-3 and V is TRBV20-1, with 9 bases fitting TRBD2. The CDR3 spans 14 residues. Trimming removed 3 bases from V and 7 bases from J; junction bases left unmatched: 8. Germline V gene data show CDR1 as DFQATT and CDR2 as SNEGSKA (reference sequence). CDR3 sequence: CSASSGGRGNTQYF. CDR3 bases: TGCAGTGCTAGTAGCGGGGGCCGGGGCAATACGCAGTATTTT.

Many counts were recorded for this clonotype. J is TRBJ2-2 and V is TRBV12-3 or TRBV12-4; D not certain. With 7 bases removed from V and 3 bases from J, the gap between germline ends came to 12 bases. This CDR3 contains 14 residues. The CDR3 nucleotides read TGTGCCAGCAAGGAGTCACCTTACACCGGGGAGCTGTTTTTT. Residues: CASKESPYTGELFF.

This clonotype was recorded many times. V usage is TRBV4-1 and J usage is TRBJ2-6, with D unresolved. Trimming pared 0 bases from V and 0 bases from J, leaving 3 bases between. Germline values: CDR1 MGHRA, CDR2 YSYEKL. This CDR3 has 15 residues. The CDR3 reads CASSQDYSGANVLTF. For the CDR3, the DNA is TGCGCCAGCAGCCAAGATTACTCTGGGGCCAACGTCCTGACTTTC.

The V gene is TRBV7-9, the J gene TRBJ1-1; 7 nucleotides match TRBD1. The J segment lost 4 bases and the V segment lost 1 base, leaving 6 bases of the junction unmatched. The CDR3 is 15 residues long. Germline assignment: CDR1 SEHNR and CDR2 FQNEAQ (reference sequence). The CDR3 bases are TGTGCCAGCAGCTTAGGGCAGGGGGGCATCACTGAAGCTTTCTTT. Protein: CASSLGQGGITEAFF. Looking up the rest from reference TRBV7-9 and TRBJ1-1 gives the full variable domain: DTGVSQNPRHKITKRGQNVTFRCDPISEHNRLYWYRQTLGQGPEFLTYFQNEAQLEKSRLLSDRFSAERPKGSFSTLEIQRTEQGDSAMYLCASSLGQGGITEAFFGQGTRLTVV.

The chain links TRBV12-3 or TRBV12-4 to TRBJ1-1; D is unresolved. Between the trimmed V and J ends, which lost 5 bases and 0 bases, there was a span of 13 bases. The CDR3 contains 15 residues. CDR3 amino acids: CASSREGIMNTEAFF. Here the CDR3 DNA reads TGTGCCAGCAGTAGGGAGGGCATAATGAACACTGAAGCTTTCTTT.

This sequence joins TRBV28 and TRBJ1-5; D is possibly TRBD1 (5 bases). The ends were cut back, 4 bases at V and 2 bases at J, with 12 bases in the middle. The germline V gene has CDR1 MDHEN and CDR2 SYDVKM. CDR3 length: 15 amino acids. This chain's CDR3 is CASSSTERGNQPQHF. Here the CDR3 DNA reads TGTGCCAGCAGTTCGACAGAGAGGGGCAATCAGCCCCAGCATTTT.

The sample holds many counts of this clonotype. The chain has TRBV20-1 and TRBJ1-6; D unclear. V was shortened by 0 bases and J by 7 bases, with 16 bases between the two germline ends. Germline CDR1 is DFQATT and CDR2 is SNEGSKA (reference sequence). The CDR3 is 16 amino acids. The CDR3 coding sequence is TGCAGTGCTAGAGATGCAGGCCTGAGCCAAAATTCACCCCTCCACTTT. Amino acids: CSARDAGLSQNSPLHF.

This clonotype was seen at least ten times. Its ends do not fully match the called genes, so a read error is possible. The V call is TRBV5-1, the J call TRBJ1-1; D might be TRBD1 (6 bases). This CDR3 is built from 13 residues. Germline lookup yields CDR1 SGHRS and CDR2 YFSETQ. CDR3 sequence reads: CASSRTENTEAFF. CDR3 bases: TGTGCCAGCAGTAGGACAGAGAACACTGAAGCTTTCTTT. The variable domain in full, completed from reference TRBV5-1 and TRBJ1-1, reads KAGVTQTPRYLIKTRGQQVTLSCSPISGHRSVSWYQQTPGQGLQFLFEYFSETQRNKGNFPGRFSGRQFSNSRSEMNVSTLELGDSALYLCASSRTENTEAFFGQGTRLTVV.

The V call is TRBV7-9, the J call TRBJ1-4; the match to TRBD1 covers 7 bases. CDR1 SEHNR and CDR2 FQNEAQ come from the germline V gene (reference sequence). The junction had 7 bases not matched to a gene; V was cut back by 5 bases and J by 4 bases. CDR3 length equals 15 residues. CDR3 DNA sequence: TGTGCCAGCAGCAACCGACAGGGCCTTAATGAAAAACTGTTTTTT. Protein product: CASSNRQGLNEKLFF.

In this sample, this clonotype turned up many times. The chain employs TRBV29-1 and TRBJ1-1; tentatively, D is TRBD1 (6 bases). Per the germline V gene, CDR1 is SQVTM and CDR2 is ANQGSEA. The CDR3 sequence is 14 residues long. Trimming pared 6 bases from V and 2 bases from J, leaving 16 bases between. In DNA form, the CDR3 reads TGCAGCGTCTCTAAACAGGGCACCAACACTGAAGCTTTCTTT. Its protein is CSVSKQGTNTEAFF.

A few counts support this clonotype. The chain links TRBV12-3 or TRBV12-4 to TRBJ1-1; 7 nucleotides match TRBD1. The V gene end was trimmed by 6 bases and the J gene end by 5 bases; junction bases not matched to a gene: 9. The CDR3 spans 14 residues. The CDR3 here is CASSPDREITEAFF. Written as DNA, the CDR3 is TGTGCCAGCAGCCCCGACAGGGAGATTACTGAAGCTTTCTTT.

This clonotype has more than one count but fewer than ten. V gene TRBV5-5 combines with J gene TRBJ1-5, with 8 bases lining up with TRBD1. The germline CDR1 and CDR2 sequences are SGHKS and YYEKEE (reference sequence). The CDR3 sequence is 15 residues long. Trimming cost V 1 base and J 2 bases; bases outside gene matches: 2. In DNA, the CDR3 is TGTGCCAGCAGCTTGCAGGACAGGGGCAATCAGCCCCAGCATTTT. Amino acids: CASSLQDRGNQPQHF.